The following is a TCR beta chain sequence with its context. The data derive from a study of blood T cell repertoires in COVID-19. Study background: Samples taken during acute and convalescent COVID-19 were collected in the United States, Italy and Spain. The analysed material was cDNA or gDNA that came from T cells, B-cell-depleted T cells, or PBMCs.

Deletions cut 0 bases from V and 3 bases from J, with 9 bases between. CDR1 and CDR2 (germline): MNHNY, SVGAGI (reference sequence). The CDR3 contains 15 residues. Per the original data handling: Reference gene primer amplification in the assay estimated nucleated cell counts. Measured with immunoSEQ multiplex PCR; TCRdb has only the in-frame clones, and not every one. V, J and clone size are those of that table, while D and trimming were read from the DNA. This table holds more than 20,000 clones, roughly nine tenths found once. The receptor was isolated from a human donor with active COVID-19. The donor label of this sample is uncertain. This chain links TRBV6-6 with TRBJ1-5, with D unresolved. The source material was peripheral blood. Written as DNA, the CDR3 is TGTGCCAGCAGTTACTCGACTGGCCCCAATCAGCCCCAGCATTTT. Its protein product is CASSYSTGPNQPQHF.